This entry lists 7 T cell receptor beta chains sequenced from one sample in a study of T cells after yellow fever vaccination. Via MiXCR, TCRdb re-called the 5' RACE reads, giving one row per CDR3 protein. The table lists about 330,000 distinct CDR3 sequences, over 4% of them singletons. The sample here was PBMCs, taken 5 days after the yellow fever booster vaccination. The receptor source for this set is a man between 18 and 29 years old who received the YFV17D yellow fever vaccine.

This clonotype occurred a few times. V gene TRBV29-1 combines with J gene TRBJ1-2; D remains ambiguous. The CDR3 has 11 residues. V shed 7 bases and J shed 3 bases, with 9 bases lying between them. CDR1 and CDR2 (germline): SQVTM, ANQGSEA. The CDR3 DNA sequence: TGCAGCGCCGTACTCCACTATGGCTACACCTTC. It is translated as CSAVLHYGYTF. The entire variable domain, with the rest obtained from reference TRBV29-1 and TRBJ1-2, is as follows: SAVISQKPSRDICQRGTSLTIQCQVDSQVTMMFWYRQQPGQSLTLIATANQGSEATYESGFVIDKFPISRPNLTFSTLTVSNMSPEDSSIYLCSAVLHYGYTFGSGTRLTVV.

This clonotype was detected only a few times. The chain employs TRBV12-3 or TRBV12-4 and TRBJ1-1; 9 nucleotides agree with TRBD1. CDR3 length: 14 residues. The J segment lost 4 bases and the V segment lost 5 bases, leaving 5 bases of the junction unmatched. The CDR3 nucleotides are TGTGCCAGCAGTCCATGGACAGGGGCCACTGAAGCTTTCTTT. Its protein is CASSPWTGATEAFF.

The chain uses TRBV6-6 and TRBJ2-3, with D maybe TRBD1 (6 bases). V lost 10 bases to trimming and J lost 4 bases, with 15 bases between them. The length of the CDR3 is 13 residues. Germline values: CDR1 MNHNY, CDR2 SVGAGI (reference sequence). The CDR3 DNA sequence: TGTGCCACCCTTAGACAGGATGCAGATACGCAGTATTTT. Translated: CATLRQDADTQYF.

V and J are TRBV24-1 and TRBJ2-3, with D tentatively TRBD1 (6 bases). There are 14 residues in the CDR3. Germline values: CDR1 KGHDR, CDR2 SFDVKD. The ends were cut back, 6 bases at V and 3 bases at J, with 12 bases in the middle. The CDR3 region is CATSLNRVTDTQYF. The CDR3 bases are TGTGCCACCAGTTTAAACAGGGTAACAGATACGCAGTATTTT.

The chain is built from TRBV7-6 and TRBJ1-2, with a tentative D call TRBD1 (5 bases). CDR1 and CDR2 (germline): SGHVS, FNYEAQ. The CDR3 spans 13 residues. V was clipped by 5 bases and J by 6 bases, with 13 bases between them. The DNA of the CDR3 is TGTGCCAGCAGCAATTGGGGGAAGGATGGCTACACCTTC. Translating gives CASSNWGKDGYTF.

This clonotype was counted only a few times. The CDR3 region has the DNA TGTGCCAGCAGTTACGGAGGAAGGCTCTACGAGCAGTACGTC. Its protein is CASSYGGRLYEQYV. The rearrangement uses TRBV6-2 or TRBV6-3 and TRBJ2-7, with D possibly being TRBD2 (5 bases). The CDR3 contains 14 residues. The V and J ends lost 2 bases and 3 bases respectively, with 11 bases between them. CDR1 is MNHEY, CDR2 SVGEGT, per germline.

The chain joins TRBV29-1 to TRBJ1-2; tentative D call: TRBD1 (5 bases). Germline-derived CDR1 and CDR2 are SQVTM and ANQGSEA. The CDR3 runs to 12 residues. V was pared by 6 bases and J by 1 base, with 9 bases between. The CDR3 nucleotides are TGCAGCGTAGAGACAGATAACTATGGCTACACCTTC. Translation: CSVETDNYGYTF.